One sample yielded the 22 T cell receptor beta chains listed below, sequenced in a study of blood T cells in healthy people across ages. Using a J-beta primer mix together with a sample-barcoded 5' primer, a second PCR was run for roughly 6 to 11 cycles. One entry per CDR3 protein, called by TCRdb with MiXCR from the 5' RACE reads. Counted here are approximately 850,000 distinct CDR3 sequences, about three fifths occurring once; the ten biggest clones make up about 20%. The material sequenced was blood. All receptors come from a man aged 25 to 40 in good health.

The chain couples TRBV27 to TRBJ1-4; the D is unclear. There are 17 residues in the CDR3. Germline CDR1 reads MNHEY; CDR2 reads SMNVEV (reference sequence). Trimming left V 1 base short and J 1 base short, with 13 bases between. This CDR3 reads CASSLWAPPGTNEKLFF. In nucleotides, the CDR3 is TGTGCCAGCAGTTTATGGGCCCCTCCGGGAACTAATGAAAAACTGTTTTTT.

The chain couples TRBV9 to TRBJ2-1, with a tentative D call TRBD2 (6 bases). V dropped 3 bases and J dropped 7 bases, with 14 bases sitting between them. The CDR3 contains 14 residues. Germline values: CDR1 SGDLS, CDR2 YYNGEE. The CDR3 sequence is CASSARLGSNEQFF. The CDR3 nucleotides are TGTGCCAGCAGCGCCCGACTAGGTAGTAATGAGCAGTTCTTC.

Here the CDR3 DNA reads TGTGCCACCAACGGAGCGGGATACAATGAGCAGTTCTTC. Amino acids: CATNGAGYNEQFF. The rearrangement joins TRBV2 to TRBJ2-1, with 7 positions matching TRBD2. The CDR3 has 13 amino acids. The V segment lost 10 bases and the J segment 4 bases; nucleotides outside the gene matches: 7. The V gene's germline CDR1 is SNHLY and CDR2 FYNNEI. Full variable domain (remainder filled in from reference TRBV2 and TRBJ2-1): EPEVTQTPSHQVTQMGQEVILRCVPISNHLYFYWYRQILGQKVEFLVSFYNNEISEKSEIFDDQFSVERPDGSNFTLKIRSTKLEDSAMYFCATNGAGYNEQFFGPGTRLTVL.

V and J are TRBV29-1 and TRBJ1-1; 9 positions match TRBD1. Germline V gene data show CDR1 as SQVTM and CDR2 as ANQGSEA. V was pared by 7 bases and J by 1 base, with 4 bases of the junction left unmatched. The length of the CDR3 is 13 residues. The CDR3 here is CSGKTGGNTEAFF. CDR3 bases: TGCAGCGGGAAGACAGGGGGGAACACTGAAGCTTTCTTT.

The CDR3 DNA follows: TGTGCCAGCAGCTTCCGACCATTAGCTTACGAGCAGTACTTC. Translated: CASSFRPLAYEQYF. This chain joins TRBV7-2 and TRBJ2-7; the D is unclear. Deletions cut 3 bases from V and 4 bases from J, with 13 bases between. Germline lookup yields CDR1 SGHTA and CDR2 FQGNSA. The CDR3 has 14 residues.

This clonotype has a handful of counts. This chain uses TRBV6-1 with TRBJ1-2, with D possibly being TRBD1 (6 bases). The CDR3 length is 12 residues. The germline gives CDR1 MNHNS, CDR2 SASEGT. Trimming pared 9 bases from V and 8 bases from J, leaving 16 bases between. CDR3 DNA sequence: TGTGCCAGAGGGGGACCTTTTTGGGGCTACACCTTC. Its protein product is CARGGPFWGYTF.

The chain employs TRBV7-2 and TRBJ2-7; perhaps TRBD2 as D (6 bases). Germline loops: CDR1 SGHTA, CDR2 FQGNSA. Trimming pared 5 bases from V and 0 bases from J, leaving 14 bases between. This CDR3 is 15 amino acids long. The CDR3 spells CASSRDSRSSYEQYF. In DNA, the CDR3 is TGTGCCAGCAGCCGGGACTCCAGGAGCTCCTACGAGCAGTACTTC.

This clonotype has just a few counts. J is TRBJ2-7 and V is TRBV28; TRBD1 agrees at 8 bases. Germline V lookup: CDR1 MDHEN, CDR2 SYDVKM. V was clipped by 5 bases and J by 6 bases; unmatched bases: 9. The CDR3 extends over 14 amino acids. CDR3 sequence reads: CASSTTGALLEQYF. Here the CDR3 DNA reads TGTGCCAGCAGTACGACAGGGGCCCTCCTCGAGCAGTACTTC.

This chain joins TRBV6-6 and TRBJ2-5, with 8 bases aligning to TRBD1. CDR3 length equals 13 residues. Germline V lookup: CDR1 MNHNY, CDR2 SVGAGI (reference sequence). J gave up 5 bases and V 4 bases, and 3 bases lay outside the gene matches. The CDR3 nucleotides read TGTGCCAGCAGTTCCCGGGACAGGGAGACCCAGTACTTC. It is translated as CASSSRDRETQYF.

The chain has TRBV10-3 and TRBJ2-1, with 9 positions matching TRBD2. The germline gives CDR1 ENHRY, CDR2 SYGVKD. This CDR3 spans 13 amino acids. The V and J ends lost 10 bases and 5 bases, in that order; junction bases with no gene match: 6. In nucleotides, the CDR3 is TGTGCCACCCGACTAGCGGCTAACAATGAGCAGTTCTTC. Its protein is CATRLAANNEQFF.

This chain joins TRBV9 and TRBJ2-1; D gene ambiguous. The germline V gene has CDR1 SGDLS and CDR2 YYNGEE. The CDR3 sequence is 13 residues long. V lost 1 base and J lost 12, with 14 bases in between. This CDR3 is CASSVNGESRQFF. The CDR3 DNA reads TGTGCCAGCAGCGTAAACGGAGAGTCGAGGCAGTTCTTC.

This chain uses TRBV4-3 with TRBJ1-2; D call uncertain. The CDR3 length is 13 residues. Trimming left V 3 bases short and J 7 bases short, with 12 bases between. The V gene's germline CDR1 is LGHNA and CDR2 YSLEER. The CDR3, as DNA: TGCGCCAGCAGCCAGCTGTCGGGAGGTGGCTACACCTTC. This gives the protein CASSQLSGGGYTF.

The chain links TRBV7-9 to TRBJ2-7; the D gene is possibly TRBD1 (6 bases). Trimming pared 1 base from V and 1 base from J, leaving 14 bases between. The CDR3 covers 16 residues. Germline values: CDR1 SEHNR, CDR2 FQNEAQ (reference sequence). In DNA form, the CDR3 reads TGTGCCAGCAGCTTAGAGATACTAGGACAGTCCTACGAGCAGTACTTC. As protein: CASSLEILGQSYEQYF.

The chain links TRBV12-3 or TRBV12-4 to TRBJ2-4, with D maybe TRBD2 (5 bases). The J call may be faulty, since TRBJ2-7 better matches the DNA end. The CDR3 has 14 residues. CDR3 protein: CASSRRLVSYEQYF. DNA for the CDR3: TGTGCCAGCAGCCGGAGGTTAGTGAGCTACGAGCAGTACTTC.

This clonotype was seen a handful of times. The chain links TRBV29-1 to TRBJ2-7; TRBD2 aligns across 10 bases. The germline V gene has CDR1 SQVTM and CDR2 ANQGSEA. This CDR3 spans 14 amino acids. Trimming removed 7 bases from V and 0 bases from J; junction bases left unmatched: 6. CDR3 sequence (DNA): TGCAGCGCATCCAGCGGGAGGGCCTCCTACGAGCAGTACTTC. Translation gives CSASSGRASYEQYF.

This clonotype was found once. The chain combines TRBV11-2 with TRBJ1-6; 10 nucleotides align to TRBD1. J was trimmed by 10 bases and V by 6 bases; bases with no gene match: 3. Germline V gene lookup returns CDR1 SGHAT and CDR2 FQNNGV. The CDR3 contains 13 residues. The CDR3 bases are TGTGCCAGCAGAGGACAGGGGGGCTCACCCCTCCACTTT. Translation: CASRGQGGSPLHF. Variable domain in full (rest from reference TRBV11-2 and TRBJ1-6): EAGVAQSPRYKIIEKRQSVAFWCNPISGHATLYWYQQILGQGPKLLIQFQNNGVVDDSQLPKDRFSAERLKGVDSTLKIQPAKLEDSAVYLCASRGQGGSPLHFGNGTRLTVT.

The chain links TRBV7-2 to TRBJ2-3; D remains unclear. Trimming cost V 5 bases and J 0 bases, with 12 bases left between them. CDR3 length equals 15 residues. The V gene's germline CDR1 is SGHTA and CDR2 FQGNSA. The CDR3 bases are TGTGCCAGCAGCCCCCAACCTACTAGCACAGATACGCAGTATTTT. Translated: CASSPQPTSTDTQYF.

In DNA form, the CDR3 reads TGTGCCAGCAGCTTAATTGGGGTTTCCTACGAGCAGTACTTC. This sequence encodes CASSLIGVSYEQYF. The rearrangement joins TRBV7-9 to TRBJ2-7; D not resolved. V shed 2 bases and J shed 1 base, with 9 bases lying between them. The CDR3 spans 14 residues. Germline assignment: CDR1 SEHNR and CDR2 FQNEAQ (reference sequence).

CDR3 residues: CASSLDGRRGKPQYF. Written as DNA, the CDR3 is TGTGCCAGCAGCTTAGATGGGCGGCGAGGCAAGCCCCAGTACTTC. The chain employs TRBV7-8 and TRBJ2-5; D unclear. Germline CDR1 SGHVS, CDR2 FQNEAQ. The V end lost 1 base, the J end lost 9 bases, and 18 bases lay between the germline ends. This CDR3 contains 15 residues.

Remarks on this clonotype: One base away lies a much larger clone, so this may be a sequencing read error. The chain uses TRBV25-1 and TRBJ2-5; 9 bases agree with TRBD2. The V gene end was trimmed by 1 base and the J gene end by 11 bases; junction bases not matched to a gene: 17. Germline CDR1 MGHDK, CDR2 SYGVNS. This CDR3 is 17 amino acids long. CDR3 sequence (DNA): TGTGCCAGCAGTGAATTAAAAGGGACTAGCAGCGGGAATGAGCAGTACTTC. As protein: CASSELKGTSSGNEQYF. Filled out from reference TRBV25-1 and TRBJ2-5, the complete variable domain reads EADIYQTPRYLVIGTGKKITLECSQTMGHDKMYWYQQDPGMELHLIHYSYGVNSTEKGDLSSESTVSRIRTEHFPLTLESARPSHTSQYLCASSELKGTSSGNEQYFGPGTRLLVL.

V is TRBV20-1 and J is TRBJ1-2; no clear D gene. Germline V gene lookup returns CDR1 DFQATT and CDR2 SNEGSKA (reference sequence). Deletions cut 6 bases from V and 8 bases from J, with 19 bases between. The CDR3 covers 13 residues. CDR3: CSAERKRTAGYTF. The CDR3 coding sequence is TGCAGTGCCGAGCGAAAACGGACGGCAGGCTACACCTTC.

As for this clonotype: Since a much larger clone is just one base distant, this may be a read error. The chain carries TRBV5-1 and TRBJ2-4; TRBD2 matches at 7 bases. TRBJ2-7 matches the DNA end more closely, so the J call is doubtful. Germline-derived CDR1 and CDR2 are SGHRS and YFSETQ. The CDR3 contains 15 residues. The CDR3 spells CASSFAWTSAYEQYF. CDR3 bases: TGCGCCAGCAGCTTCGCCTGGACTAGTGCCTACGAGCAGTACTTC.